These 20 T cell receptor beta chains came from one sample sequenced in a study of regulatory T cells in long-lasting Graves disease. Time point of the sample: persistent/refractory GD, antithyroid drugs over 5 years with positive TRAb. Construction of the TCR library relied on RNA isolated from PBMCs. Arm-PCR of CDR3 regions and iRepertoire HTBI primers were the basis on which TCR beta libraries were built. TCRdb reanalysed the multiplex PCR reads using MiXCR and keeps one entry per CDR3 protein. The sample holds around 450,000 distinct CDR3 sequences, roughly 21% seen once. Sequenced here: peripheral blood mononuclear cells (PBMCs), sampled when the disease was refractory, from a patient treated with antithyroid drugs. These receptors were obtained from a female donor with Graves disease.

The chain has TRBV29-1 and TRBJ1-2, with D perhaps matching TRBD1 (5 bases). This CDR3 is built from 13 residues. Germline V gene sequence: CDR1 SQVTM, CDR2 ANQGSEA. V was shortened by 4 bases and J by 4 bases, with 13 bases between the two germline ends. This chain's CDR3 is CSVVLGTFYGYTF. The CDR3, as DNA: TGCAGCGTTGTTCTCGGGACCTTCTATGGCTACACCTTC.

This rearrangement joins TRBV9 to TRBJ1-1; a weak D match, TRBD1 (6 bases). This CDR3 contains 16 residues. Trimming removed 0 bases from V and 0 bases from J, with 12 bases in between. Germline assignment: CDR1 SGDLS and CDR2 YYNGEE. The CDR3 protein is CASSVALDSMNTEAFF. DNA of the CDR3: TGTGCCAGCAGCGTAGCCTTGGACAGCATGAACACTGAAGCTTTCTTT.

Many counts were recorded for this clonotype. The genes are TRBV28 and TRBJ1-2, with 7 bases that match TRBD1. Germline V gene lookup returns CDR1 MDHEN and CDR2 SYDVKM. Losses at the gene ends were 10 bases for V and 4 bases for J; bases not matched to a gene: 9. This CDR3 is built from 13 residues. Here the CDR3 reads CATTLGQSYGYTF. The CDR3 coding sequence is TGTGCCACCACTCTGGGACAGTCCTATGGCTACACCTTC.

This clonotype was found many times. V usage is TRBV5-1 and J usage is TRBJ2-7; 16 nucleotides align to TRBD2. The CDR3 runs 17 residues. With 2 bases clipped from V and 2 bases from J, the junction kept 4 bases outside the gene matches. In germline, CDR1 is SGHRS, CDR2 YFSETQ. CDR3 DNA: TGCGCCAGCAGCTTTGGGACTAGCGGGGGGGCGACCTACGAGCAGTACTTC. Translation: CASSFGTSGGATYEQYF.

This clonotype came up many times. The V call is TRBV28, the J call TRBJ2-5, with D possibly being TRBD2 (5 bases). The CDR3 is made up of 14 amino acids. Between the trimmed V and J ends, which lost 8 bases and 5 bases, there was a span of 18 bases. Germline V CDR1 and CDR2: MDHEN, SYDVKM. The CDR3 DNA follows: TGTGCCAGCCAGCGGTCCGGGGTGTGGGAGACCCAGTACTTC. Its translation is CASQRSGVWETQYF.

This clonotype was picked up many times. The chain links TRBV2 to TRBJ2-2; 10 bases line up with TRBD1. The CDR3 runs to 15 residues. Trimming cost V 8 bases and J 4 bases; bases outside gene matches: 7. CDR1 SNHLY and CDR2 FYNNEI come from the germline V gene. The CDR3 DNA follows: TGTGCCAGCGGGGGACAGGGGCTTTTCACCGGGGAGCTGTTTTTT. Encoded protein: CASGGQGLFTGELFF. Full variable domain (remainder filled in from reference TRBV2 and TRBJ2-2): EPEVTQTPSHQVTQMGQEVILRCVPISNHLYFYWYRQILGQKVEFLVSFYNNEISEKSEIFDDQFSVERPDGSNFTLKIRSTKLEDSAMYFCASGGQGLFTGELFFGEGSRLTVL.

This clonotype appeared a few times. This chain connects TRBV28 to TRBJ1-3; the D gene is possibly TRBD1 (5 bases). The germline V gene encodes CDR1 MDHEN and CDR2 SYDVKM. V lost 6 bases and J lost 0, with 15 bases in between. CDR3 length equals 16 residues. CDR3 coding DNA: TGTGCCAGCAGCGAGTTGATGACAGCCTCTGGAAACACCATATATTTT. Amino acids: CASSELMTASGNTIYF.

This clonotype was seen at least ten times. V is TRBV2 and J is TRBJ1-3, with D possibly matching TRBD1 (6 bases). V was trimmed by 6 bases and J by 4 bases, leaving 16 bases between them. This CDR3 spans 15 amino acids. Germline-derived CDR1 and CDR2 are SNHLY and FYNNEI. As DNA, the CDR3 is TGTGCCAGCAGCGCCGCACAGGGTACGGGAAACACCATATATTTT. Translation gives CASSAAQGTGNTIYF.

V gene TRBV19 combines with J gene TRBJ1-2, with 7 nucleotides matching TRBD1. The germline CDR1 and CDR2 sequences are LNHDA and SQIVND (reference sequence). The ends lost 9 bases at V and 4 bases at J; junction bases unmatched: 5. There are 12 residues in the CDR3. Here the CDR3 DNA reads TGTGCCAGCCACAGGGGCCCCTATGGCTACACCTTC. It specifies CASHRGPYGYTF.

This clonotype was picked up many times. V usage is TRBV28 and J usage is TRBJ2-7; the D call may be TRBD1 or TRBD2 (5 bases each). Germline V lookup: CDR1 MDHEN, CDR2 SYDVKM. V lost 5 bases, J lost 0 bases, and 14 bases lay in between. The CDR3 spans 15 residues. The CDR3 here is CASSPLGASSYEQYF. Here the CDR3 DNA reads TGTGCCAGCAGTCCCCTCGGGGCGAGCTCCTACGAGCAGTACTTC.

The rearrangement uses TRBV6-1 and TRBJ1-1; 9 nucleotides agree with TRBD1. The junction had 12 bases not matched to a gene; V was cut back by 5 bases and J by 2 bases. Germline CDR1 is MNHNS and CDR2 is SASEGT. The CDR3 runs to 17 residues. CDR3 bases: TGTGCCAGCAGTCCTACCCCCGACAGGGGGTATAACACTGAAGCTTTCTTT. It is translated as CASSPTPDRGYNTEAFF.

The chain recombines TRBV27 with TRBJ2-1; D is perhaps TRBD1 or TRBD2 (5 bases each). The germline CDR1 and CDR2 sequences are MNHEY and SMNVEV (reference sequence). V was clipped by 5 bases and J by 4 bases, with 21 bases between them. The CDR3 extends over 17 amino acids. As DNA, the CDR3 is TGTGCCAGCAGTCCGGGCACCGGGACGGTAAATTACAATGAGCAGTTCTTC. Protein sequence: CASSPGTGTVNYNEQFF.

Concerning this clonotype itself: One base away lies a much larger clone, so this may be a sequencing read error. The chain carries TRBV6-5 and TRBJ1-5; D is ambiguous. Germline V CDR1 and CDR2: MNHEY, SVGAGI. The CDR3 consists of 14 residues. The CDR3 nucleotides are TGTACCAGCAGTTACAGCCTGGGCTATCAGCCCCAGCATTTT. Protein: CTSSYSLGYQPQHF.

This clonotype was seen many times. This sequence joins TRBV10-3 and TRBJ2-7; TRBD1 matches 7 bases. The V and J ends lost 4 bases and 5 bases, in that order; junction bases with no gene match: 5. In germline, CDR1 is ENHRY, CDR2 SYGVKD. The CDR3 spans 13 residues. The DNA for the CDR3 is TGTGCCATCAGTGCAGGGGGTGAGGACGAGCAGTACTTC. Protein sequence: CAISAGGEDEQYF.

This chain links TRBV4-1 with TRBJ2-7; tentative D call: TRBD2 (5 bases). The V and J ends lost 2 bases and 0 bases respectively, with 20 bases between them. CDR3 length: 18 residues. CDR1 and CDR2 (germline): MGHRA, YSYEKL. This chain's CDR3 is CASSQMTNSPRGSYEQYF. CDR3 in DNA: TGCGCCAGCAGCCAAATGACCAATTCCCCTCGGGGCTCCTACGAGCAGTACTTC.

This clonotype was counted many times. The chain has TRBV28 and TRBJ1-5; the D is unclear. CDR3 size: 14 residues. The V gene lost 3 bases and the J gene lost 0 bases, with 6 bases spanning the gap. Germline V gene data show CDR1 as MDHEN and CDR2 as SYDVKM. Here the CDR3 DNA reads TGTGCCAGCAGTTTGGCGGCTAGCAATCAGCCCCAGCATTTT. Translated, it gives CASSLAASNQPQHF.

This clonotype has a count of ten or more. The chain employs TRBV6-1 and TRBJ2-7; D ambiguous. Trimming stripped 2 bases from V and 5 bases from J, with 10 bases between. Germline V gene sequence: CDR1 MNHNS, CDR2 SASEGT. This CDR3 contains 13 residues. Here the CDR3 DNA reads TGTGCCAGCAGTGAATATCGGGCGGACGAGCAGTACTTC. It translates to CASSEYRADEQYF.

This clonotype was detected a few times. This chain uses TRBV10-3 with TRBJ1-2; D possibly corresponds to TRBD1 (5 bases). Trimming shortened V by 3 bases and J by 8 bases, and 13 bases separated the two germline ends. This CDR3 comprises 13 residues. Germline values: CDR1 ENHRY, CDR2 SYGVKD. The CDR3 DNA follows: TGTGCCATCAGTGACAGGGCCGGCGAAGGCTACACCTTC. It specifies CAISDRAGEGYTF.

Many counts were recorded for this clonotype. The chain recombines TRBV15 with TRBJ1-4, with D maybe TRBD1 (6 bases). Germline-derived CDR1 and CDR2 are LNHNV and YYDKDF (reference sequence). The CDR3 runs 15 residues. V was pared by 3 bases and J by 3 bases, with 11 bases between. The DNA for the CDR3 is TGTGCCACCAGCAGGCACAGGGTGGCTAATGAAAAACTGTTTTTT. It translates to CATSRHRVANEKLFF.

The chain combines TRBV7-3 with TRBJ1-5; no definite D call. CDR1 is SGHTA, CDR2 FQGTGA, per germline. Trimming cost V 3 bases and J 11 bases, with 14 bases left between them. The CDR3 consists of 13 residues. The CDR3 coding sequence is TGTGCCAGCAGCTTGACGACGGGGTCTGCCCAGCATTTT. It translates to CASSLTTGSAQHF.